The 21 T cell receptor beta chains given below trace back to one sample, sequenced in a study of cytomegalovirus exposure and HLA in healthy donors. Some clones are missing from TCRdb's copy, which holds only in-frame ones; the method was immunoSEQ multiplex PCR. The sample lists approximately 200,000 clones; roughly 77% were seen once. Material for sequencing was PBMCs. The receptor set was obtained from a woman between 25 and 40 years old in good health and CMV-seronegative.

Points on this clone: The same CDR3 can be traced to other DNA sequences in this sample. This chain joins TRBV5-4 and TRBJ1-1, with TRBD1 matching 9 bases. The germline gives CDR1 SGHNT, CDR2 YYREEE (reference sequence). The ends lost 5 bases at V and 0 bases at J; junction bases unmatched: 5. This CDR3 is 15 amino acids long. In DNA form, the CDR3 reads TGTGCCAGCAGTCTAGGGACAGGGTTGAACACTGAAGCTTTCTTT. Amino acids: CASSLGTGLNTEAFF.

The chain couples TRBV19 to TRBJ2-5; 9 positions agree with TRBD1. CDR3 length equals 17 residues. The germline V gene encodes CDR1 LNHDA and CDR2 SQIVND (reference sequence). The V and J ends lost 2 bases and 4 bases, in that order; junction bases with no gene match: 11. The CDR3, as DNA: TGTGCCAGTAGTATAAGGGCCGAGGGACAGGGCGGAGAGACCCAGTACTTC. As protein: CASSIRAEGQGGETQYF.

This chain uses TRBV5-4 with TRBJ2-3; 16 bases line up with TRBD2. CDR1 and CDR2 from the germline V gene are SGHNT and YYREEE (reference sequence). CDR3 length: 17 residues. V gave up 4 bases and J gave up 3 bases; unmatched junction bases: 5. CDR3 protein: CASSPGTSGRVTDTQYF. In DNA form, the CDR3 reads TGTGCCAGCAGCCCGGGGACTAGCGGGAGGGTGACAGATACGCAGTATTTT.

This chain links TRBV28 with TRBJ1-2; D is perhaps TRBD1 (5 bases). The ends were cut back, 10 bases at V and 3 bases at J, with 9 bases in the middle. Germline-derived CDR1 and CDR2 are MDHEN and SYDVKM. The CDR3 has 11 amino acids. The CDR3 sequence: CATGRDYGYTF. CDR3 bases: TGTGCCACAGGGAGGGACTATGGCTACACCTTC.

The chain couples TRBV27 to TRBJ2-7, with a tentative D call TRBD1 (5 bases). V lost 3 bases, J lost 9 bases, and 12 bases lay in between. This CDR3 contains 12 residues. Germline values: CDR1 MNHEY, CDR2 SMNVEV (reference sequence). CDR3 bases: TGTGCCAGCAGTTTTTTTCAGGGTTTGCAGTACTTC. This gives the protein CASSFFQGLQYF.

As DNA, the CDR3 is TGTGCCAGCAGTGAACAGGGAAGAGACACTGAAGCTTTCTTT. It translates to CASSEQGRDTEAFF. The chain links TRBV2 to TRBJ1-1; TRBD1 might be the D (5 bases). Trimming removed 2 bases at V and 3 bases at J, with 10 bases between. The germline V gene has CDR1 SNHLY and CDR2 FYNNEI. CDR3 length: 14 amino acids.

This chain joins TRBV29-1 and TRBJ1-2; the D is unclear. From germline, CDR1 is SQVTM and CDR2 ANQGSEA. Between the trimmed V and J ends, which lost 6 bases and 2 bases, there was a span of 16 bases. This CDR3 contains 14 residues. CDR3 bases: TGCAGCGTAAACTTGCTGCTAGAAAACTATGGCTACACCTTC. Protein product: CSVNLLLENYGYTF.

The chain links TRBV18 to TRBJ2-1; 8 nucleotides agree with TRBD2. The length of the CDR3 is 16 residues. With 3 bases clipped from V and 2 bases from J, the junction kept 6 bases outside the gene matches. Germline V CDR1 and CDR2: KGHSH, LQKENI. CDR3 sequence reads: CASSPVSGGTYNEQFF. CDR3 nucleotides: TGTGCCAGCTCACCCGTTTCGGGGGGGACCTACAATGAGCAGTTCTTC.

This sequence joins TRBV7-8 and TRBJ1-2; possibly TRBD1 for D (6 bases). Germline V gene data show CDR1 as SGHVS and CDR2 as FQNEAQ. V lost 5 bases to trimming and J lost 6 bases, with 28 bases between them. The CDR3 consists of 18 residues. This CDR3 is CASSPKTSNKQGRDGYTF. CDR3 in DNA: TGTGCCAGCAGCCCGAAAACGTCCAACAAACAGGGTCGCGATGGCTACACCTTC. Together with reference TRBV7-8 and TRBJ1-2, the CDR3 gives the full variable domain: GAGVSQSPRYKVAKRGQDVALRCDPISGHVSLFWYQQALGQGPEFLTYFQNEAQLDKSGLPSDRFFAERPEGSVSTLKIQRTQQEDSAVYLCASSPKTSNKQGRDGYTFGSGTRLTVV.

The chain couples TRBV10-1 to TRBJ2-1; possibly TRBD2 for D (5 bases). This CDR3 contains 15 residues. V lost 3 bases and J 6 bases, leaving 15 bases between the germline ends. The V gene's germline CDR1 is WNHNN and CDR2 SYGVQD (reference sequence). The CDR3 loop is CASSEGVIEGNEQFF. CDR3 DNA sequence: TGCGCCAGCAGTGAAGGAGTAATAGAGGGCAATGAGCAGTTCTTC.

V is TRBV30 and J is TRBJ2-7; 8 positions agree with TRBD2. V lost 4 bases, J lost 5 bases, and 7 bases stayed unmatched. Germline V gene sequence: CDR1 GTSNPN, CDR2 SVGIG (reference sequence). The CDR3 has 13 amino acids. The DNA of the CDR3 is TGTGCCTGGAAAACGGGAGGGCCGGACGAGCAGTACTTC. Encoded protein: CAWKTGGPDEQYF. Supplemented by reference TRBV30 and TRBJ2-7, the full variable domain reads SQTIHQWPATLVQPVGSPLSLECTVEGTSNPNLYWYRQAAGRGLQLLFYSVGIGQISSEVPQNLSASRPQDRQFILSSKKLLLSDSGFYLCAWKTGGPDEQYFGPGTRLTVT.

This sequence joins TRBV27 and TRBJ2-7; maybe TRBD2 (5 bases). V was cut by 0 bases and J by 2 bases, with 17 bases left in between. The CDR3 covers 17 residues. The germline V gene has CDR1 MNHEY and CDR2 SMNVEV (reference sequence). CDR3 residues: CASSLSLSSGHPYEQYF. CDR3 in DNA: TGTGCCAGCAGTTTATCCCTGTCAAGCGGCCACCCCTACGAGCAGTACTTC.

The gene calls are TRBV30 and TRBJ2-5; 10 bases map to TRBD2. The CDR3 runs 15 residues. Trimming removed 2 bases from V and 2 bases from J; junction bases left unmatched: 5. Germline lookup yields CDR1 GTSNPN and CDR2 SVGIG (reference sequence). CDR3 in DNA: TGTGCCTGGAGTTTAGCGGGAGGTGTTCAAGAGACCCAGTACTTC. It is translated as CAWSLAGGVQETQYF. The whole variable domain, remainder taken from reference TRBV30 and TRBJ2-5, is SQTIHQWPATLVQPVGSPLSLECTVEGTSNPNLYWYRQAAGRGLQLLFYSVGIGQISSEVPQNLSASRPQDRQFILSSKKLLLSDSGFYLCAWSLAGGVQETQYFGPGTRLLVL.

The chain is built from TRBV9 and TRBJ2-7, with TRBD1 matching over 10 bases. V was clipped by 5 bases and J by 2 bases; unmatched bases: 7. CDR1 and CDR2 (germline): SGDLS, YYNGEE. The CDR3 is made up of 15 amino acids. For the CDR3, the DNA is TGTGCCAGCAGTCGTGGACAGGGGGAGACCTACGAGCAGTACTTC. This sequence encodes CASSRGQGETYEQYF.

This clone was seen ten or more times. J is TRBJ1-5 and V is TRBV6-6; D is ambiguous. The CDR3 extends over 16 amino acids. V dropped 0 bases and J dropped 0 bases, with 9 bases sitting between them. Germline lookup yields CDR1 MNHNY and CDR2 SVGAGI (reference sequence). This chain's CDR3 is CASSYSSQYSNQPQHF. The CDR3 nucleotides are TGTGCCAGCAGTTACTCGAGCCAATATAGCAATCAGCCCCAGCATTTT.

Only a few counts were recorded for this clone. This rearrangement joins TRBV6-6 to TRBJ1-5; D call uncertain. Per germline, CDR1 MNHNY and CDR2 SVGAGI (reference sequence). The V end was cut by 5 bases, the J end by 2 bases, with 16 bases between. This CDR3 is built from 16 residues. This CDR3 reads CASSGQALGGNQPQHF. The CDR3 DNA reads as TGTGCCAGCAGTGGCCAGGCCCTGGGAGGCAATCAGCCCCAGCATTTT.

The CDR3 DNA sequence: TGTGCCAGCAGTTCCGACAGGGGTGGAGAGCAGTACTTC. Translating gives CASSSDRGGEQYF. This sequence joins TRBV6-5 and TRBJ2-7; the match to TRBD1 covers 8 bases. V was pared by 4 bases and J by 7 bases, with 6 bases of the junction left unmatched. The CDR3 has 13 residues. Germline V gives CDR1 MNHEY, CDR2 SVGAGI.

This clone was seen a single time. The chain couples TRBV5-1 to TRBJ2-3; D call uncertain. V was shortened by 1 base and J by 4 bases, with 16 bases between the two germline ends. CDR3 length equals 16 residues. Per the germline V gene, CDR1 is SGHRS and CDR2 is YFSETQ. The CDR3 sequence is CASSLSYGSPPDTQYF. The CDR3 DNA follows: TGCGCCAGCAGCTTGTCGTACGGGTCACCCCCAGATACGCAGTATTTT. The full variable domain, rest sourced from reference TRBV5-1 and TRBJ2-3, is KAGVTQTPRYLIKTRGQQVTLSCSPISGHRSVSWYQQTPGQGLQFLFEYFSETQRNKGNFPGRFSGRQFSNSRSEMNVSTLELGDSALYLCASSLSYGSPPDTQYFGPGTRLTVL.

This clone was seen only once. V and J are TRBV6-5 and TRBJ2-7, with 8 positions matching TRBD2. The CDR3 has 15 residues. Trimming took 4 bases from V and 5 from J; bases not matched to a gene: 10. Germline CDR1 and CDR2: MNHEY and SVGAGI. CDR3 loop: CASSSRGTRGDEQYF. The CDR3 DNA sequence: TGTGCCAGCAGTTCCCGTGGGACTAGAGGTGACGAGCAGTACTTC.

The chain couples TRBV28 to TRBJ1-2; possibly TRBD1 for D (5 bases). The V end was cut by 2 bases, the J end by 1 base, with 17 bases between. CDR3 size: 17 residues. Germline V CDR1 and CDR2: MDHEN, SYDVKM. This chain's CDR3 is CASSLDRAGKINYGYTF. CDR3 nucleotide sequence: TGTGCCAGCAGTTTAGATCGGGCAGGGAAGATTAACTATGGCTACACCTTC.

This clone was seen once. This chain connects TRBV19 to TRBJ1-3, with D uncertain. CDR1 and CDR2 from the germline V gene are LNHDA and SQIVND (reference sequence). The V end was cut by 5 bases, the J end by 0 bases, with 11 bases between. The CDR3 is made up of 15 amino acids. CDR3 region: CASSAQSVSGNTIYF. As DNA, the CDR3 is TGTGCCAGTAGTGCCCAATCAGTCTCTGGAAACACCATATATTTT.